The 30 T cell receptor beta chains listed next were all sequenced from one sample in a study of shared clonotypes between healthy human individuals. Naive CD8 isolation took CD45RO-negative cells positively selected for CCR7 and excluded terminally differentiated effector memory CD45RA+ cells. The method was immunoSEQ multiplex PCR; TCRdb's version includes in-frame clones alone and lacks a portion of them. The sample yields roughly 2 million clones, about 95% seen once. Sequenced material: naive CD8+ T cells sorted from blood. The source of these receptors is a man aged 18 to 30 in good health.

J is TRBJ2-5 and V is TRBV10-2; tentatively, D is TRBD2 (5 bases). V was cut by 1 base and J by 1 base, with 7 bases left in between. The germline gives CDR1 WSHSY, CDR2 SAAADI. CDR3 size: 14 residues. The CDR3 is CASSELGSQETQYF. The CDR3 DNA reads TGCGCCAGCAGTGAGTTAGGGAGCCAAGAGACCCAGTACTTC.

The rearrangement links TRBV29-1 to TRBJ2-1, with 9 positions matching TRBD2. CDR1 is SQVTM and CDR2 is ANQGSEA in the germline V gene. V was clipped by 1 base and J by 1 base; unmatched bases: 5. This CDR3 comprises 16 residues. CDR3 residues: CSVEGLTSGSYNEQFF. The CDR3 nucleotides are TGCAGCGTTGAAGGCCTAACTAGCGGGTCCTACAATGAGCAGTTCTTC.

The V gene is TRBV18, the J gene TRBJ2-5, with 10 bases aligning to TRBD1. Germline V gives CDR1 KGHSH, CDR2 LQKENI. Trimming took 1 base from V and 5 from J; bases not matched to a gene: 7. This CDR3 region has 16 residues. The CDR3 DNA follows: TGTGCCAGCTCACCACGACAGGGGGCCCTCGCGGAGACCCAGTACTTC. It specifies CASSPRQGALAETQYF.

V and J are TRBV2 and TRBJ1-2; D might be TRBD1 (5 bases). Trimming left V 0 bases short and J 1 base short, with 12 bases between. This CDR3 has 16 amino acids. CDR1 is SNHLY, CDR2 FYNNEI, per germline. In DNA, the CDR3 is TGTGCCAGCAGTGAAGCGCCGGCAGGGAGTAACTATGGCTACACCTTC. Amino acid sequence: CASSEAPAGSNYGYTF.

The gene calls are TRBV7-2 and TRBJ2-5; D possibly corresponds to TRBD2 (6 bases). The DNA end is a closer match to TRBJ2-7, so the J assignment may be wrong. CDR1 and CDR2 from the germline V gene are SGHTA and FQGNSA. The CDR3 runs 15 residues. The CDR3 nucleotides read TGTGCCAGCAGCTTAGCGGGAGGCCTCTCCTACGAGCAGTACTTC. Translating gives CASSLAGGLSYEQYF.

V gene TRBV7-6 combines with J gene TRBJ2-1; D is perhaps TRBD2 (5 bases). The CDR3 sequence is 12 residues long. V dropped 5 bases and J dropped 7 bases, with 9 bases sitting between them. Germline values: CDR1 SGHVS, CDR2 FNYEAQ. The CDR3 region is CASSPGGNEQFF. The CDR3 coding sequence is TGTGCCAGCAGCCCGGGCGGGAATGAGCAGTTCTTC.

The chain couples TRBV27 to TRBJ1-2; 9 nucleotides line up with TRBD1. Germline assignment: CDR1 MNHEY and CDR2 SMNVEV (reference sequence). CDR3 length: 16 residues. With 0 bases clipped from V and 5 bases from J, the junction kept 7 bases outside the gene matches. CDR3: CASSLSPGTGWYGYTF. CDR3 nucleotide sequence: TGTGCCAGCAGTTTATCGCCCGGGACAGGGTGGTATGGCTACACCTTC.

This clone was observed once. This rearrangement joins TRBV7-9 to TRBJ1-5, with 10 bases fitting TRBD1. CDR3 length equals 16 residues. V lost 1 base to trimming and J lost 4 bases; unmatched junction nucleotides: 4. Germline CDR1 and CDR2: SEHNR and FQNEAQ (reference sequence). The CDR3 region is CASSLGGQGGNQPQHF. Written as DNA, the CDR3 is TGTGCCAGCAGCTTAGGAGGACAGGGGGGTAATCAGCCCCAGCATTTT.

This clone was detected once. V usage is TRBV4-1 and J usage is TRBJ2-7; tentatively, D is TRBD1 or TRBD2 (6 bases each). V gave up 6 bases and J gave up 3 bases, with 12 bases separating them. The germline gives CDR1 MGHRA, CDR2 YSYEKL. CDR3 size: 13 residues. CDR3 nucleotide sequence: TGCGCCAGCAGTGTGGGGGGCGTCTACGAGCAGTACTTC. Residues: CASSVGGVYEQYF.

The chain joins TRBV7-2 to TRBJ1-6, with no clear D. Trimming took 1 base from V and 7 from J, leaving 11 bases between them. The CDR3 runs 15 residues. The V gene's germline CDR1 is SGHTA and CDR2 FQGNSA. The CDR3 sequence: CASSLVGDLNSPLHF. The CDR3 DNA sequence: TGTGCCAGCAGCTTAGTTGGGGATCTGAATTCACCCCTCCACTTT.

The J gene is TRBJ2-5, the V gene TRBV27; D ambiguous. V lost 4 bases to trimming and J lost 7 bases, with 10 bases between them. This CDR3 contains 12 residues. The germline CDR1 and CDR2 sequences are MNHEY and SMNVEV (reference sequence). This CDR3 is CASSSGDRTQYF. CDR3 DNA sequence: TGTGCCAGCAGTTCAGGTGATCGGACCCAGTACTTC.

The rearrangement links TRBV19 to TRBJ2-6; 9 bases align to TRBD1. Per germline, CDR1 LNHDA and CDR2 SQIVND (reference sequence). The CDR3 has 17 residues. J gave up 1 base and V 4 bases, and 5 bases lay outside the gene matches. The CDR3 spells CASSKGQGGSGANVLTF. DNA of the CDR3: TGTGCCAGTAGTAAGGGACAGGGTGGGTCTGGGGCCAACGTCCTGACTTTC. The complete variable domain, with remaining parts taken from reference TRBV19 and TRBJ2-6, reads DGGITQSPKYLFRKEGQNVTLSCEQNLNHDAMYWYRQDPGQGLRLIYYSQIVNDFQKGDIAEGYSVSREKKESFPLTVTSAQKNPTAFYLCASSKGQGGSGANVLTFGAGSRLTVL.

The chain couples TRBV6-1 to TRBJ1-2; maybe TRBD1 (5 bases). V gave up 4 bases and J gave up 4 bases, with 10 bases separating them. The germline V gene has CDR1 MNHNS and CDR2 SASEGT. The CDR3 runs 13 residues. CDR3 region: CASSVDKFYGYTF. DNA for the CDR3: TGTGCCAGCAGTGTGGACAAATTCTATGGCTACACCTTC.

As DNA, the CDR3 is TGTGCCAGCAGCCTTGGGACAGGGGGCTTCGCTGGTTATGGCTACACCTTC. It codes for CASSLGTGGFAGYGYTF. This chain joins TRBV9 and TRBJ1-2; 12 nucleotides agree with TRBD1. CDR1 is SGDLS, CDR2 YYNGEE, per germline. The CDR3 contains 17 residues. V shed 4 bases, J shed 5 bases, and the junction held 12 bases outside the gene matches.

The CDR3 DNA is TGCGCCAGCAGCCGGGCGGCGAACACCGGGGAGCTGTTTTTT. It specifies CASSRAANTGELFF. This chain links TRBV4-1 with TRBJ2-2; D not certain. Germline values: CDR1 MGHRA, CDR2 YSYEKL. V shed 4 bases and J shed 0 bases, with 6 bases lying between them. The CDR3 has 14 residues.

The chain's CDR3 is CASSGPRQGDLYEQYF. DNA for the CDR3: TGTGCCAGCAGTGGGCCGCGGCAGGGTGACCTTTACGAGCAGTACTTC. The chain couples TRBV28 to TRBJ2-7; maybe TRBD1 (5 bases). In germline, CDR1 is MDHEN, CDR2 SYDVKM. V was shortened by 5 bases and J by 4 bases, with 21 bases between the two germline ends. The CDR3 has 16 residues.

The V gene is TRBV7-9, the J gene TRBJ2-2; D may match TRBD1 or TRBD2 (6 bases each). This CDR3 has 17 residues. Germline V gene lookup returns CDR1 SEHNR and CDR2 FQNEAQ (reference sequence). Between the trimmed V and J ends, which lost 8 bases and 3 bases, there was a span of 22 bases. In DNA, the CDR3 is TGTGCCAGCGGCCCACCGTTGTGGGGGGCGGACACCGGGGAGCTGTTTTTT. Translating it yields CASGPPLWGADTGELFF.

The chain has TRBV2 and TRBJ1-2; maybe TRBD1 (6 bases). Trimming shortened V by 2 bases and J by 3 bases, and 22 bases separated the two germline ends. CDR1 is SNHLY, CDR2 FYNNEI, per germline. The CDR3 runs to 18 residues. CDR3 loop: CASSERGTGNLVDYGYTF. DNA for the CDR3: TGTGCCAGCAGTGAACGGGGAACAGGGAATTTGGTAGACTATGGCTACACCTTC.

Of note for this clone: Other DNA sequences in the same sample also yield this CDR3. The chain combines TRBV19 with TRBJ2-7; no firm D call. The CDR3 is 14 residues long. Germline V gene lookup returns CDR1 LNHDA and CDR2 SQIVND (reference sequence). V was clipped by 3 bases and J by 2 bases, with 11 bases between them. CDR3 in DNA: TGTGCCAGTAGTATTTTGGGCACCACCTACGAGCAGTACTTC. Protein sequence: CASSILGTTYEQYF.

The chain is built from TRBV7-9 and TRBJ1-2, with TRBD1 as a possible D gene (5 bases). The V gene's germline CDR1 is SEHNR and CDR2 FQNEAQ (reference sequence). V was clipped by 4 bases and J by 4 bases, with 16 bases between them. This CDR3 region has 15 residues. CDR3 region: CASSSPTGLSYGYTF. Here the CDR3 DNA reads TGTGCCAGCAGCTCGCCCACGGGACTCAGCTATGGCTACACCTTC.

A single count supports this clone. Distinct nucleotide sequences in the sample also encode this CDR3. The chain combines TRBV19 with TRBJ2-7; 9 bases agree with TRBD2. The V and J ends lost 5 bases and 4 bases, in that order; junction bases with no gene match: 6. This CDR3 region has 14 residues. Germline V CDR1 and CDR2: LNHDA, SQIVND (reference sequence). In DNA form, the CDR3 reads TGTGCCAGTAGTCCGGGACTAGCAGGTTACGAGCAGTACTTC. It encodes CASSPGLAGYEQYF.

This clone has only one observation. The V and J genes are TRBV6-1 and TRBJ2-7; weak D call: TRBD2 (5 bases). Looked up from germline, CDR1 is MNHNS and CDR2 is SASEGT. V was cut by 3 bases and J by 0 bases, with 9 bases left in between. This CDR3 has 14 amino acids. CDR3 amino acids: CASSDEGDSYEQYF. The CDR3 bases are TGTGCCAGCAGTGATGAGGGAGACTCCTACGAGCAGTACTTC.

The rearrangement links TRBV2 to TRBJ2-1, with 10 bases aligning to TRBD2. Germline assignment: CDR1 SNHLY and CDR2 FYNNEI. The CDR3 totals 17 residues. V dropped 0 bases and J dropped 8; count of bases not matched to a gene: 10. CDR3 residues: CASSEAQVLAGKDEQFF. Here the CDR3 DNA reads TGTGCCAGCAGTGAAGCGCAGGTACTAGCGGGAAAGGATGAGCAGTTCTTC.

This rearrangement joins TRBV7-8 to TRBJ2-1; TRBD2 matches 8 bases. Germline values: CDR1 SGHVS, CDR2 FQNEAQ. Unmatched junction bases numbered 10, after V lost 5 bases and J lost 4 bases. This CDR3 has 16 residues. CDR3 sequence reads: CASSLSGGGIYNEQFF. DNA for the CDR3: TGTGCCAGCAGCCTTTCCGGCGGGGGGATTTACAATGAGCAGTTCTTC.

This chain connects TRBV6-6 to TRBJ2-5, with unresolved D. With 4 bases removed from V and 2 bases from J, the gap between germline ends came to 14 bases. The CDR3 contains 15 residues. Per the germline V gene, CDR1 is MNHNY and CDR2 is SVGAGI (reference sequence). The CDR3 DNA is TGTGCCAGCAGTTTAGGTCCCGGGTTTCAAGAGACCCAGTACTTC. It yields the protein CASSLGPGFQETQYF.

This chain joins TRBV9 and TRBJ2-7; the D gene is possibly TRBD2 (6 bases). V lost 4 bases to trimming and J lost 3 bases, with 20 bases between them. Germline CDR1 SGDLS, CDR2 YYNGEE. This CDR3 comprises 16 residues. CDR3 in amino acids: CASSPGTGMGGYEQYF. CDR3 DNA: TGTGCCAGCAGCCCGGGGACCGGGATGGGGGGCTACGAGCAGTACTTC.

V and J are TRBV28 and TRBJ2-7; D unresolved. The CDR3 runs 12 residues. Germline V gives CDR1 MDHEN, CDR2 SYDVKM. V gave up 5 bases and J gave up 5 bases, with 10 bases separating them. The CDR3 loop reads CASSLDTNEQYF. The CDR3 region has the DNA TGTGCCAGCAGTCTCGACACGAACGAGCAGTACTTC. The entire variable domain, with the rest obtained from reference TRBV28 and TRBJ2-7, is as follows: DVKVTQSSRYLVKRTGEKVFLECVQDMDHENMFWYRQDPGLGLRLIYFSYDVKMKEKGDIPEGYSVSREKKERFSLILESASTNQTSMYLCASSLDTNEQYFGPGTRLTVT.

The chain carries TRBV11-2 and TRBJ1-1; 12 bases are shared with TRBD1. The CDR3 spans 15 residues. Germline CDR1 SGHAT, CDR2 FQNNGV. The V segment lost 5 bases and the J segment 5 bases; nucleotides outside the gene matches: 6. The CDR3 DNA follows: TGTGCCAGCAGCCTGGGACAGGGGGCAGTTACTGAAGCTTTCTTT. Translating gives CASSLGQGAVTEAFF.

This chain links TRBV7-2 with TRBJ2-1; TRBD2 agrees at 9 bases. CDR3 length: 20 amino acids. Trimming took 0 bases from V and 3 from J; bases not matched to a gene: 15. Germline V gene data show CDR1 as SGHTA and CDR2 as FQGNSA. As DNA, the CDR3 is TGTGCCAGCAGCTTAGCGCTGACAGCGGGGGGAGTTGATGGCTACAATGAGCAGTTCTTC. It yields the protein CASSLALTAGGVDGYNEQFF.

This clone was picked up a small number of times. V gene TRBV4-1 combines with J gene TRBJ1-6; 11 bases align to TRBD1. The trim removed 0 bases at V and 10 bases at J, leaving 2 bases unmatched. The CDR3 totals 15 residues. Germline V lookup: CDR1 MGHRA, CDR2 YSYEKL. CDR3 region: CASSQDGTGGSPLHF. The CDR3 bases are TGCGCCAGCAGCCAAGATGGGACAGGGGGATCACCCCTCCACTTT.